This is a list of T cell receptor beta chains from one sample in a study of T cell clonotyping in hematopoietic cell transplantation. Method: immunoSEQ multiplex PCR; TCRdb's copy keeps in-frame clones and lacks some. The sample lists tens of thousands of clones, over 75% occurring once. The material sequenced was peripheral blood mononuclear cells, taken before stem cell transplant. The receptors stem from a man aged 55-75 years with biphenotypic leukemia. Some clones in this sample may be carry-over from other donors' samples. Both conserved end residues are part of each CDR3. Each record gives: J gene, clone size, V gene, D gene, CDR3 DNA, CDR3 protein. A D gene is named only where the DNA matches it firmly. Some rows have no size entry. The others give once, few or many, or a class for an expanded clone.

J gene: TRBJ2-1; clone size: -; V gene: TRBV30; D gene: TRBD2; CDR3 DNA: TGTGCCTCCCCCCCCAGCGGGACTAACAATGAGCAGTTCTTC; CDR3 protein: CASPPSGTNNEQFF
J gene: TRBJ2-7; clone size: -; V gene: TRBV28; D gene: -; CDR3 DNA: TGTGCCATCCCAAAGCAGGGCCCAGCCGAGCAGTACTTC; CDR3 protein: CAIPKQGPAEQYF
J gene: TRBJ2-7; clone size: -; V gene: TRBV5-6; D gene: -; CDR3 DNA: TGTGCCAGCAGCTTGGCGCAGGGGTACGAGCAGTACTTC; CDR3 protein: CASSLAQGYEQYF
J gene: TRBJ2-2; clone size: once; V gene: TRBV11-1; D gene: -; CDR3 DNA: TGTGCCAGCAGCTTAGTTGGGGGCACCGGGGAGCTGTTTTTT; CDR3 protein: CASSLVGGTGELFF
J gene: TRBJ1-3; clone size: -; V gene: TRBV10-3; D gene: TRBD1; CDR3 DNA: TGTGCCATCAGAGCTGGACAGGACCACTCTGGAAACACCATATATTTT; CDR3 protein: CAIRAGQDHSGNTIYF
J gene: TRBJ2-1; clone size: -; V gene: TRBV7-2; D gene: -; CDR3 DNA: TGTGCCAGCAGATGGACTGGGGAGGATGAGCAGTTCTTC; CDR3 protein: CASRWTGEDEQFF
J gene: TRBJ1-2; clone size: -; V gene: TRBV19; D gene: TRBD1; CDR3 DNA: TGTGCCAGTAGTGCCCGGACAGGGAAGAACTATGGCTACACCTTC; CDR3 protein: CASSARTGKNYGYTF
J gene: TRBJ1-1; clone size: -; V gene: TRBV9; D gene: -; CDR3 DNA: TGTGCCAGCAGCCCTAGGGTCCAGTGGACCACTGAAGCTTTCTTT; CDR3 protein: CASSPRVQWTTEAFF
J gene: TRBJ2-1; clone size: few; V gene: TRBV5-1; D gene: TRBD1; CDR3 DNA: TGCGCCAGCAGCTGGACAGGGGGAAACAATGAGCAGTTCTTC; CDR3 protein: CASSWTGGNNEQFF
J gene: TRBJ2-7; clone size: -; V gene: TRBV19; D gene: TRBD2; CDR3 DNA: TGTGCCAGTAGTATCTCAGGGACTAGCCAGTTCTACGAGCAGTACTTC; CDR3 protein: CASSISGTSQFYEQYF
J gene: TRBJ1-2; clone size: -; V gene: TRBV9; D gene: -; CDR3 DNA: TGTGCCAGCAGCGTAGACGGGACGGACTATGGCTACACCTTC; CDR3 protein: CASSVDGTDYGYTF
J gene: TRBJ1-1; clone size: -; V gene: TRBV2; D gene: -; CDR3 DNA: TGTGCCAGCACAGGGGCTTCCGTCACTGAAGCTTTCTTT; CDR3 protein: CASTGASVTEAFF
J gene: TRBJ2-1; clone size: -; V gene: TRBV9; D gene: TRBD2; CDR3 DNA: TGTGCCAGCAGCGTAGTTGTTAGCGGGTACAATGAGCAGTTCTTC; CDR3 protein: CASSVVVSGYNEQFF
J gene: TRBJ1-1; clone size: -; V gene: TRBV6-5; D gene: TRBD1; CDR3 DNA: TGTGCCAGCAGCCTTGGGGACAGGGGGACTGAAGCTTTCTTT; CDR3 protein: CASSLGDRGTEAFF
J gene: TRBJ2-1; clone size: -; V gene: TRBV6-5; D gene: -; CDR3 DNA: TGTGCCAGCGTCCCGACTAGTTCCCCCTACAATGAGCAGTTCTTC; CDR3 protein: CASVPTSSPYNEQFF
J gene: TRBJ1-1; clone size: -; V gene: TRBV7-3; D gene: -; CDR3 DNA: TGTGCCAGCAGCTTAATACAGAACACTGAAGCTTTCTTT; CDR3 protein: CASSLIQNTEAFF
J gene: TRBJ2-2; clone size: -; V gene: TRBV28; D gene: -; CDR3 DNA: TGTGCCAGCAGTGGGTACACCGGGGAGCTGTTTTTT; CDR3 protein: CASSGYTGELFF
J gene: TRBJ2-2; clone size: -; V gene: TRBV30; D gene: -; CDR3 DNA: TGTGCCTGGAGTGTCGTAAGGTTTGCGAACACCGGGGAGCTGTTTTTT; CDR3 protein: CAWSVVRFANTGELFF
J gene: TRBJ1-2; clone size: -; V gene: TRBV19; D gene: -; CDR3 DNA: TGTGCCAGTAGTGCGGGGACGGCAACCTATGGCTACACCTTC; CDR3 protein: CASSAGTATYGYTF
J gene: TRBJ2-7; clone size: once; V gene: TRBV28; D gene: -; CDR3 DNA: TGTGCCAGCAGCGGGCGGGACGAGCAGTACTTC; CDR3 protein: CASSGRDEQYF
J gene: TRBJ1-3; clone size: -; V gene: TRBV30; D gene: -; CDR3 DNA: TGTGCCTGGAGTACGCCGGGAAACACCATATATTTT; CDR3 protein: CAWSTPGNTIYF
J gene: TRBJ2-3; clone size: -; V gene: TRBV6-5; D gene: -; CDR3 DNA: TGTGCCAGCAGTTACGGGGCTGACGGTACGCAGTATTTT; CDR3 protein: CASSYGADGTQYF
J gene: TRBJ1-1; clone size: -; V gene: TRBV7-9; D gene: -; CDR3 DNA: TGTGCCAGCAGCACAGGGAACACTGAAGCTTTCTTT; CDR3 protein: CASSTGNTEAFF
J gene: TRBJ1-1; clone size: -; V gene: TRBV7-2; D gene: -; CDR3 DNA: TGTGCCAGCAGCTTCGGGTTTGCTGAAGCTTTCTTT; CDR3 protein: CASSFGFAEAFF
J gene: TRBJ2-5; clone size: -; V gene: TRBV29-1; D gene: -; CDR3 DNA: TGCAGCGTCCAGGGTCGGGCTCGGCCAGAGACCCAGTACTTC; CDR3 protein: CSVQGRARPETQYF
J gene: TRBJ2-3; clone size: few; V gene: TRBV7-9; D gene: TRBD2; CDR3 DNA: TGTGCCAGCAGCACTAGCGGAAACACAGATACGCAGTATTTT; CDR3 protein: CASSTSGNTDTQYF
J gene: TRBJ2-7; clone size: few; V gene: TRBV19; D gene: TRBD1; CDR3 DNA: TGTGCCAGTAGTCCCGGACAGGCCTTCTCCTACGAGCAGTACTTC; CDR3 protein: CASSPGQAFSYEQYF
J gene: TRBJ1-4; clone size: -; V gene: TRBV6-5; D gene: -; CDR3 DNA: TGTGCCAGCAGTTTCGGCGGGGCGCGAGAAAAACTGTTTTTT; CDR3 protein: CASSFGGAREKLFF
J gene: TRBJ1-1; clone size: -; V gene: TRBV29-1; D gene: TRBD1; CDR3 DNA: TGCAGCGTTTCGACAGACAGGGTGATCACTGAAGCTTTCTTT; CDR3 protein: CSVSTDRVITEAFF
J gene: TRBJ1-4; clone size: -; V gene: TRBV2; D gene: TRBD1; CDR3 DNA: TGTGCCAGCAGGGAATACCGGGACAGGGCTATTTTGGCCGTTTTT; CDR3 protein: CASREYRDRAILAVF
J gene: TRBJ2-3; clone size: -; V gene: TRBV27; D gene: -; CDR3 DNA: TGTGCCAGCAGCGGGGCGGGACCCACAGATACGCAGTATTTT; CDR3 protein: CASSGAGPTDTQYF
J gene: TRBJ1-4; clone size: -; V gene: TRBV18; D gene: TRBD1; CDR3 DNA: TGTGCCAGCTCACCCCCGACAGGGGGCGATGAAAAACTGTTTTTT; CDR3 protein: CASSPPTGGDEKLFF
J gene: TRBJ1-6; clone size: -; V gene: TRBV30; D gene: -; CDR3 DNA: TGTGCCTGGGGCCACAGAGACGATTCCAATTCACCCCTCCACTTT; CDR3 protein: CAWGHRDDSNSPLHF
J gene: TRBJ1-2; clone size: -; V gene: TRBV20-1; D gene: -; CDR3 DNA: TGCAGTGCTAGGCCCGGTCCAGGCTACACCTTC; CDR3 protein: CSARPGPGYTF
J gene: TRBJ2-5; clone size: -; V gene: TRBV18; D gene: -; CDR3 DNA: TGTGCCAGCTCTCCCGGATTTCCAAGAAACACGGAGACCCAGTACTTC; CDR3 protein: CASSPGFPRNTETQYF
J gene: TRBJ2-5; clone size: -; V gene: TRBV6-5; D gene: TRBD1; CDR3 DNA: TGTGCCAGCAGTCGCGACGGGACAGGGCGAGAGACCCAGTACTTC; CDR3 protein: CASSRDGTGRETQYF
J gene: TRBJ1-1; clone size: -; V gene: TRBV25-1; D gene: -; CDR3 DNA: TGTGCCAGCAGTGAATATGGGAACACTGAAGCTTTCTTT; CDR3 protein: CASSEYGNTEAFF
J gene: TRBJ2-7; clone size: -; V gene: TRBV2; D gene: -; CDR3 DNA: TGTGCCAGCACCGCTTTGCGGGGTACCTACGAGCAGTACTTC; CDR3 protein: CASTALRGTYEQYF
J gene: TRBJ2-1; clone size: -; V gene: TRBV6-6; D gene: TRBD2; CDR3 DNA: TGTGCCAGCACCCCCGGGAGCGGGAGGCTGTTCTTC; CDR3 protein: CASTPGSGRLFF
J gene: TRBJ1-1; clone size: -; V gene: TRBV6-5; D gene: TRBD1; CDR3 DNA: TGTGCCAGCAGTTACTCTAGGGGGCAGAACACTGAAGCTTTCTTT; CDR3 protein: CASSYSRGQNTEAFF
J gene: TRBJ1-2; clone size: -; V gene: TRBV30; D gene: TRBD1; CDR3 DNA: TGTGCCTGGAGCGGGGACAGGGACTCTAACTATGGCTACACCTTC; CDR3 protein: CAWSGDRDSNYGYTF
J gene: TRBJ2-7; clone size: -; V gene: TRBV25-1; D gene: TRBD2; CDR3 DNA: TGTGCCAGCAGTGAAGGGGAAGTTAGCGGGAGAGACTACGAGCAGTACTTC; CDR3 protein: CASSEGEVSGRDYEQYF
J gene: TRBJ2-2; clone size: -; V gene: TRBV6-4; D gene: -; CDR3 DNA: TGTGCCAGCAGTGACAAGGACACCGGGGAGCTGTTTTTT; CDR3 protein: CASSDKDTGELFF
J gene: TRBJ1-1; clone size: few; V gene: TRBV7-9; D gene: -; CDR3 DNA: TGTGCCAGCAGCTTACAGGGGAACACTGAAGCTTTCTTT; CDR3 protein: CASSLQGNTEAFF
J gene: TRBJ1-3; clone size: -; V gene: TRBV4-2; D gene: -; CDR3 DNA: TGTGCCAGCAGCTTGGTGGCAGGCACTGGAAACACCATATATTTT; CDR3 protein: CASSLVAGTGNTIYF
J gene: TRBJ2-2; clone size: -; V gene: TRBV18; D gene: TRBD1; CDR3 DNA: TGTGCCAGCTCCCCGGACAGGGGAACCGGGGAGCTGTTTTTT; CDR3 protein: CASSPDRGTGELFF